This TCR beta chain was captured in a study of blood T cell repertoires in COVID-19 (TCRdb year 2020). Study-wide context: Samples covering the acute and convalescent phases of COVID-19 were provided by collaborators in the United States, Italy and Spain. Sample metadata almost always included a de-identified subject ID, COVID-19 status, age in years and sex. A freely available public database, intended as a resource for researchers studying the immune response to SARS-CoV-2, is where the repertoires were released. The material from the prospective study consisted of cDNA or gDNA derived from T cells, B-cell-depleted T cells, or PBMCs. The dataset comprised deeply sampled blood TCRbeta repertoires from subjects exposed to, actively infected with, or recovered from COVID-19. Where available, HLA class I and class II types were obtained from metadata supplied by the sample provider rather than from assay-based typing. The samples were drawn from two sources: the first 160 participants of the ongoing ImmuneRACE study, and approximately 1,300 subjects contributed by 6 global collaborators.

Beyond this particular receptor, the publication reports: The amount of clinical and demographic metadata varied by source and participant and was provided uncurated.

The collaborating institutions used their own protocols to collect whole blood in K2EDTA tubes. For TCRbeta analysis, collaborators shipped samples in one of three forms: frozen whole blood, isolated PBMCs, or DNA extracted from either of those sample types. The CDR1 and CDR2 encoded by the germline V gene are MNHEY and SVGAGI. The germline V end is reduced by 6 bases and the J end by 2 bases; junction bases left unmatched: 8. Its CDR3 holds 15 amino acids, cysteine through phenylalanine. The entry retains the CDR3 DNA only, 45 bases that are in frame from base 1. With respect to this clone: Its antigen is still unknown. No base-level quality is on record; no much larger clone is a single base apart.

TCRbeta CDR3 regions were amplified from genomic DNA by means of the immunoSEQ Assay, a bias-controlled multiplex PCR. In the authors' own workflow: Nucleated cell counts per sample were estimated from amplification of reference gene primers within the assay. To quantify the absolute abundance of each unique TCRbeta CDR3 rearrangement, sequence reads were collapsed and filtered. For each sample, productive Simpson clonality was calculated by taking the square root of Simpson's diversity index across productive rearrangements. This immuneACCESS table, as held by TCRdb, lists in-frame sequences with V and J called but not all clones. Of the missing ones, under half trace to an unresolved V gene in checked studies; the others have no known cause. V and J calls and clone size are those listed in that table; D and trimming were worked out from the DNA. This sample lists about 290,000 clones; about 85% were detected once. Clones ranked in the top ten supply around 4.5% of the sample.

What was sequenced was peripheral blood. This receptor chain uses TRBV6-5 and TRBJ2-7, with 9 middle bases fitting TRBD2. The receptor was isolated from a woman in her forties or fifties with active or convalescent COVID-19. In nucleotides, the sequence is TGTGCCAGCAGCCTTCTAGCGGGACACCCCTACGAGCAGTACTTC. Its protein reads: CASSLLAGHPYEQYF.